This T cell receptor (beta chain) is from a study of T cell changes during pregnancy in multiple sclerosis. The CDR3 spans 17 residues. V lost 5 bases and J 0 bases, leaving 19 bases between the germline ends. From germline, CDR1 is SEHNR and CDR2 FQNEAQ (reference sequence). Clones were sequenced by immunoSEQ multiplex PCR, and TCRdb holds only the in-frame ones, with some missing. The sample holds roughly 34,000 clones, 70% to 90% seen once. This rearrangement joins TRBV7-9 to TRBJ1-2, with no clear D. Sequencing was performed on CD8+ T cells from peripheral blood mononuclear cells, taken in the third trimester of pregnancy. The receptor comes from a female donor with multiple sclerosis, enrolled in a pregnancy study. Here the CDR3 reads CASSPTTNNPTNYGYTF. CDR3 DNA sequence: TGTGCCAGCAGCCCCACAACCAATAACCCGACTAACTATGGCTACACCTTC.